The following is a TCR beta chain sequence with its context. The data were obtained in a study of blood T cell repertoires in COVID-19. Study summary: Acute and convalescent COVID-19 samples came from the United States, Italy and Spain.

Per the study methods: Reference gene primer amplification in the assay estimated nucleated cell counts. Generated by immunoSEQ multiplex PCR, the TCRdb table keeps only in-frame clones and is missing some. V and J calls and clone size are those listed in that table; D and trimming were worked out from the DNA. The sample yields just under 20,000 clones, 70% to 90% seen once. The sequenced sample consisted of peripheral blood. The sequence came from a human donor with active COVID-19. The donor label of this sample is uncertain.

CDR3 sequence: CASTSVNQPQHF. As DNA, the CDR3 is TGTGCCAGCACCAGCGTTAATCAGCCCCAGCATTTT. The V and J genes are TRBV9 and TRBJ1-5; D uncertain. The CDR3 contains 12 residues. Germline V gives CDR1 SGDLS, CDR2 YYNGEE. V was shortened by 6 bases and J by 4 bases, with 8 bases between the two germline ends. The full variable domain, in which reference TRBV9 and TRBJ1-5 provide the parts outside the CDR3, is DSGVTQTPKHLITATGQRVTLRCSPRSGDLSVYWYQQSLDQGLQFLIQYYNGEERAKGNILERFSAQQFPDLHSELNLSSLELGDSALYFCASTSVNQPQHFGDGTRLSIL.